Listed here are 21 T cell receptor beta chains from one sample, sequenced in a study of T-cell memory formation after mild COVID-19 (dated by TCRdb to the early 2020s). Receptor libraries were prepared by 5' RACE. The listed sequencing device is Illumina NovaSeq 6000. Starting from the raw public reads, TCRdb applied fastp trimming at Q25, assembled clones with MiXCR and retained in-frame beta chains. Identical CDR3 proteins give one entry, which carries the most common genes and DNA. The sample table contains 250,000 to 300,000 distinct CDR3 sequences; only one count was recorded for around 15% of them. The top ten hold 22% of the sample. Sequencing used PBMCs or a T cell subset sorted from them (not recorded which). The receptors stem from a man aged 18 to 35 who had mild COVID-19 (a few samples of this study predate the infection). The sample titles of this study are shuffled in the database, so cell type and time point are left out; the donor was told from shared clones.

The rearrangement joins TRBV10-3 to TRBJ2-3; D possibly uses TRBD1 or TRBD2 (5 bases each). Trimming left V 9 bases short and J 6 bases short, with 13 bases between. Germline CDR1 and CDR2: ENHRY and SYGVKD. This CDR3 has 12 amino acids. CDR3 sequence: CAIRGDPDTQYF. In DNA form, the CDR3 reads TGTGCCATTAGAGGGGACCCCGATACGCAGTATTTT.

V is TRBV4-1 and J is TRBJ1-1; D is undetermined. This CDR3 comprises 16 residues. The V gene's germline CDR1 is MGHRA and CDR2 YSYEKL. V was trimmed by 1 base and J by 0 bases, leaving 12 bases between them. The CDR3 DNA sequence: TGCGCCAGCAGCCAAGGCTTTGGCAGACTGAACACTGAAGCTTTCTTT. Encoded protein: CASSQGFGRLNTEAFF.

This clonotype was seen more than once but under ten times. This chain joins TRBV30 and TRBJ2-7; no clear D. The ends were cut back, 5 bases at V and 3 bases at J, with 8 bases in the middle. This CDR3 has 11 amino acids. Germline lookup yields CDR1 GTSNPN and CDR2 SVGIG (reference sequence). DNA of the CDR3: TGTGCCTGGGAAGATCTCTACGAGCAGTACTTC. As protein: CAWEDLYEQYF.

This clonotype was picked up many times. This chain uses TRBV5-1 with TRBJ2-6; D gene uncertain. The CDR3 loop spans 16 amino acids. The germline gives CDR1 SGHRS, CDR2 YFSETQ. The V end was cut by 0 bases, the J end by 2 bases, with 9 bases between. Written as DNA, the CDR3 is TGCGCCAGCAGCTTGGAGGTCGTGCCTGGGGCCAACGTCCTGACTTTC. This gives the protein CASSLEVVPGANVLTF.

This clonotype has just a few counts. The chain joins TRBV10-3 to TRBJ2-4; TRBD1 matches 7 bases. Germline CDR1 is ENHRY and CDR2 is SYGVKD. CDR3 length equals 15 residues. V trimming: 6 bases; J trimming: 0 bases; junction bases outside the gene matches: 5. The CDR3 DNA follows: TGTGCCATCAGGGGGACAGAGGAAGCCAAAAACATTCAGTACTTC. Its translation: CAIRGTEEAKNIQYF.

This clonotype has more than one count but fewer than ten. The rearrangement joins TRBV7-2 to TRBJ2-3; 9 bases agree with TRBD2. J was trimmed by 4 bases and V by 5 bases; bases with no gene match: 7. Germline CDR1 is SGHTA and CDR2 is FQGNSA. CDR3 length: 15 residues. In DNA form, the CDR3 reads TGTGCCAGCAGCCCCGGCGGGGGGGCGGCAGATACGCAGTATTTT. Encoded protein: CASSPGGGAADTQYF.

The chain joins TRBV7-9 to TRBJ2-7; D could derive from TRBD1 or TRBD2 (5 bases each). CDR3 length: 18 amino acids. The germline gives CDR1 SEHNR, CDR2 FQNEAQ (reference sequence). The V and J ends lost 5 bases and 4 bases respectively, with 27 bases between them. Written as DNA, the CDR3 is TGTGCCAGCAGCATATTTACGATAAGTTTACTAGGGGCATACGAGCAGTACTTC. Translation gives CASSIFTISLLGAYEQYF.

This clonotype was recorded a few times. The rearrangement joins TRBV7-3 to TRBJ2-6; 9 nucleotides match TRBD1. The CDR3 runs to 17 residues. Germline trimming cut 5 bases from V and 0 bases from J; bases unmatched to any gene: 5. CDR1 and CDR2 (germline): SGHTA, FQGTGA. The CDR3 reads CASSPRTGDSGANVLTF. CDR3 nucleotides: TGTGCCAGCAGCCCCAGGACAGGGGACTCTGGGGCCAACGTCCTGACTTTC.

CDR3 loop: CASSVDGTSTDTQYF. The CDR3 region has the DNA TGTGCCAGCAGCGTGGACGGGACTAGCACAGATACGCAGTATTTT. This chain connects TRBV9 to TRBJ2-3, with D possibly being TRBD2 (6 bases). Germline loops: CDR1 SGDLS, CDR2 YYNGEE. This CDR3 region has 15 residues. V was shortened by 2 bases and J by 0 bases, with 10 bases between the two germline ends.

The table lists this clonotype with a few counts. The V gene is TRBV12-3 or TRBV12-4, the J gene TRBJ1-2; no clear D gene. V was pared by 1 base and J by 4 bases, with 10 bases between. This CDR3 is built from 14 residues. The CDR3 region is CASSLGTGPYGYTF. DNA of the CDR3: TGTGCCAGCAGTTTAGGGACCGGGCCCTATGGCTACACCTTC.

This sequence joins TRBV5-1 and TRBJ2-1; TRBD1 matches at 7 bases. The CDR3 runs 15 residues. V shed 4 bases, J shed 9 bases, and the junction held 13 bases outside the gene matches. Germline V lookup: CDR1 SGHRS, CDR2 YFSETQ. CDR3 sequence: CASSPDRINAVEQFF. CDR3 DNA sequence: TGCGCCAGCAGCCCGGACAGGATAAATGCGGTTGAGCAGTTCTTC.

Many counts were recorded for this clonotype. The chain links TRBV4-3 to TRBJ2-1; D gene uncertain. Between the trimmed V and J ends, which lost 1 base and 5 bases, there was a span of 12 bases. Germline CDR1 reads LGHNA; CDR2 reads YSLEER. This CDR3 region has 15 residues. CDR3 nucleotide sequence: TGCGCCAGCAGCCAAGTGGGGTTTCGTAACAATGAGCAGTTCTTC. Translating it yields CASSQVGFRNNEQFF.

This clonotype showed up just a few times. V gene TRBV6-5 combines with J gene TRBJ1-1, with D possibly matching TRBD1 (5 bases). The length of the CDR3 is 13 residues. Germline V gene sequence: CDR1 MNHEY, CDR2 SVGAGI. Trimming took off 6 bases at V and 0 bases at J, with 8 bases between the two ends. CDR3 residues: CASRKGLNTEAFF. The CDR3 nucleotides are TGTGCCAGCAGGAAGGGGCTGAACACTGAAGCTTTCTTT.

This clonotype has only a few counts. In DNA form, the CDR3 reads TGTGCCAGCAGCCAACCCGCATCGTTAGGAGCTTTCTTT. Translation: CASSQPASLGAFF. The chain links TRBV14 to TRBJ1-1; D not resolved. Germline V CDR1 and CDR2: SGHDN, FVKESK. The CDR3 consists of 13 residues. With 2 bases removed from V and 10 bases from J, the gap between germline ends came to 14 bases.

This chain connects TRBV5-1 to TRBJ2-3; tentative D call: TRBD1 (6 bases). Germline loops: CDR1 SGHRS, CDR2 YFSETQ. This CDR3 has 14 amino acids. Between the trimmed V and J ends, which lost 8 bases and 2 bases, there was a span of 15 bases. In DNA, the CDR3 is TGCGCCAGTCACGCAGGGGATTCCACAGATACGCAGTATTTT. Its translation: CASHAGDSTDTQYF.

This clonotype was seen at least ten times. This sequence joins TRBV27 and TRBJ2-1; D gene uncertain. The germline V and J ends were trimmed by 4 bases and 10 bases, with 11 bases remaining between them. The CDR3 totals 12 residues. Germline values: CDR1 MNHEY, CDR2 SMNVEV (reference sequence). CDR3 loop: CASSSGRREQFF. The DNA for the CDR3 is TGTGCCAGCAGTTCGGGCAGGCGAGAGCAGTTCTTC.

The chain is built from TRBV4-1 and TRBJ1-4; TRBD1 might be the D (5 bases). V was cut by 0 bases and J by 0 bases, with 14 bases left in between. The CDR3 extends over 18 amino acids. Germline-derived CDR1 and CDR2 are MGHRA and YSYEKL. The CDR3 DNA is TGCGCCAGCAGCCAAGATGTTGGAAGGGGTGCAACTAATGAAAAACTGTTTTTT. This codes for CASSQDVGRGATNEKLFF.

The V call is TRBV7-8, the J call TRBJ2-1; 9 bases are shared with TRBD1. Germline V lookup: CDR1 SGHVS, CDR2 FQNEAQ. V gave up 8 bases and J gave up 10 bases; unmatched junction bases: 6. CDR3 size: 12 residues. The DNA for the CDR3 is TGTGCCAGCTCGTGGGACAGGGTGGAGCAGTTCTTC. Translated: CASSWDRVEQFF.

The sample holds many counts of this clonotype. The chain has TRBV5-1 and TRBJ1-1; D remains ambiguous. This CDR3 comprises 13 residues. Trimming took off 7 bases at V and 0 bases at J, with 10 bases between the two ends. CDR1 and CDR2 (germline): SGHRS, YFSETQ. The CDR3 here is CASSPRVNTEAFF. The CDR3 DNA reads as TGCGCCAGCTCACCCCGGGTGAACACTGAAGCTTTCTTT.

This clonotype showed up just a few times. This chain links TRBV29-1 with TRBJ1-2; tentative D call: TRBD1 (6 bases). This CDR3 region has 14 residues. The ends were cut back, 5 bases at V and 8 bases at J, with 21 bases in the middle. Germline CDR1 reads SQVTM; CDR2 reads ANQGSEA. The CDR3: CSVPGTPQTVGYTF. In DNA, the CDR3 is TGCAGCGTTCCTGGGACACCCCAGACAGTAGGCTACACCTTC. The full variable domain, completed using reference TRBV29-1 and TRBJ1-2, is SAVISQKPSRDICQRGTSLTIQCQVDSQVTMMFWYRQQPGQSLTLIATANQGSEATYESGFVIDKFPISRPNLTFSTLTVSNMSPEDSSIYLCSVPGTPQTVGYTFGSGTRLTVV.

This clonotype occurred a few times. The chain is built from TRBV4-1 and TRBJ1-6, with D unresolved. The V gene lost 0 bases and the J gene lost 14 bases, with 14 bases spanning the gap. Germline V gives CDR1 MGHRA, CDR2 YSYEKL. This CDR3 has 14 residues. CDR3 DNA sequence: TGCGCCAGCAGCCAAGATACCATGGCACGCGCCCTCCACTTT. It translates to CASSQDTMARALHF.